These T cell receptor beta chains were read from a single sample in a study of blood T cell repertoires in COVID-19. Assay used: immunoSEQ multiplex PCR; TCRdb lists only in-frame clones, some missing. The sample contains around 150,000 clones, around 80% of which appear only once. Input material: PBMCs or T cells enriched from blood (not recorded which). The receptors stem from a man aged 45-65 years who had recovered from COVID-19. The CDR3 runs from the conserved cysteine through the conserved F or W. A D gene is named only where the DNA matches it firmly. The size of a clone is reported for some rows only, either as once, few or many, or as a class for expanded clones.

>TRBD1|NA|TRBV27|TRBJ1-6
CASRPGQYNSPLHF
TGTGCCAGCAGGCCGGGACAGTATAATTCACCCCTCCACTTT
>TRBD1|NA|TRBV5-8|TRBJ1-2
CASSRGQEGYGYTF
TGTGCCAGCAGCAGGGGACAGGAGGGCTATGGCTACACCTTC
>NA|NA|TRBV6-5|TRBJ1-6
CASSWDTLTSGSPLHF
TGTGCCAGCAGTTGGGACACCCTCACTTCGGGTTCACCCCTCCACTTT
>NA|NA|TRBV21-1|TRBJ1-5
CASRTPRDRLYGNQPQHF
TGTGCCAGCAGGACACCCCGGGACAGGTTGTATGGCAATCAGCCCCAGCATTTT
>NA|NA|TRBV21-1|TRBJ1-2
CASSRNLKPRTVWGYTF
TGTGCCAGCAGCAGGAATTTAAAACCTCGGACAGTTTGGGGCTACACCTTC
>NA|NA|TRBV19|TRBJ1-4
CASSDGSATNEKLFF
TGTGCCAGTAGTGACGGGTCTGCAACTAATGAAAAACTGTTTTTT
>TRBD1|NA|TRBV6-6|TRBJ2-5
CASSGTGGSWTQYF
TGTGCCAGTTCCGGGACAGGGGGTTCATGGACCCAGTACTTC
>TRBD2|many|TRBV7-2|TRBJ2-3
CASTPGLPGTDTQYF
TGTGCCAGCACCCCGGGACTACCAGGCACAGATACGCAGTATTTT
>TRBD1|NA|TRBV2|TRBJ1-2
CASREDRGSNYGYTF
TGTGCCAGCAGAGAGGACAGGGGATCCAACTATGGCTACACCTTC
>TRBD2|once|TRBV6-5|TRBJ2-7
CASMAGVSYEQYF
TGTGCCAGCATGGCGGGGGTTTCCTACGAGCAGTACTTC